Following are 8 T cell receptor beta chains from one sample sequenced in a study of cytomegalovirus exposure and HLA in healthy donors. This PCR relied on a set of 60 Vbeta primers and 13 Jbeta primers. This table comes from immunoSEQ multiplex PCR, and its TCRdb copy is limited to in-frame clones, with some not included. The table has over 120,000 clones, 75% to 85% seen once. What was sequenced was PBMCs. These receptor sequences come from a man in his fifties in good health and CMV-seronegative.

This clone was seen only a few times. The CDR3 region is CASSESAGGCGYTF. CDR3 in DNA: TGTGCCAGCAGTGAATCCGCAGGGGGCTGTGGCTACACCTTC. This chain links TRBV25-1 with TRBJ1-2; the match to TRBD1 covers 8 bases. This CDR3 is 14 amino acids long. J lost 7 bases, V lost 1 base, and 5 bases had no gene match. CDR1 and CDR2 from the germline V gene are MGHDK and SYGVNS.

V gene TRBV29-1 combines with J gene TRBJ2-5; 8 bases line up with TRBD1. After removal of 2 bases from V and 9 bases from J, the junction contained 11 bases not matched to a gene. The germline gives CDR1 SQVTM, CDR2 ANQGSEA. The CDR3 extends over 14 amino acids. The DNA of the CDR3 is TGCAGCGTTGAATGGGACAGGTACTCGGGGTCCCAGTACTTC. It specifies CSVEWDRYSGSQYF.

The chain joins TRBV28 to TRBJ2-7; D gene ambiguous. V lost 6 bases and J 0 bases, leaving 21 bases between the germline ends. Germline values: CDR1 MDHEN, CDR2 SYDVKM. The CDR3 covers 17 residues. CDR3 residues: CASRDTPAQSSSYEQYF. DNA for the CDR3: TGTGCCAGCAGAGATACACCCGCCCAATCAAGCTCCTACGAGCAGTACTTC. The variable domain in full, with the rest retrieved from reference TRBV28 and TRBJ2-7, is DVKVTQSSRYLVKRTGEKVFLECVQDMDHENMFWYRQDPGLGLRLIYFSYDVKMKEKGDIPEGYSVSREKKERFSLILESASTNQTSMYLCASRDTPAQSSSYEQYFGPGTRLTVT.

CDR3 in amino acids: CASSPEGTSGGSYNEQFF. DNA for the CDR3: TGCGCCAGCAGCCCGGAGGGGACTAGCGGGGGCTCCTACAATGAGCAGTTCTTC. V is TRBV5-1 and J is TRBJ2-1, with 14 bases lining up with TRBD2. V shed 4 bases and J 0 bases; nucleotides not matched to a gene: 6. CDR1 is SGHRS and CDR2 is YFSETQ in the germline V gene. CDR3 length: 18 residues.

The V and J genes are TRBV28 and TRBJ1-1; D is possibly TRBD1 (6 bases). The CDR3 loop spans 15 amino acids. Trimming shortened V by 6 bases and J by 5 bases, and 19 bases separated the two germline ends. The germline V gene encodes CDR1 MDHEN and CDR2 SYDVKM. The DNA of the CDR3 is TGTGCCAGCAGAAAAGCCCAGGGGCGGGGGACTGAAGCTTTCTTT. Its protein product is CASRKAQGRGTEAFF.

This clone was detected only a few times. The V gene is TRBV2, the J gene TRBJ1-5; D not resolved. CDR1 SNHLY and CDR2 FYNNEI come from the germline V gene. The CDR3 is made up of 13 amino acids. The V and J ends lost 1 base and 8 bases respectively, with 9 bases between them. The CDR3 DNA reads TGTGCCAGCAGTGAAGTTCCCGGGGAGCCCCAGCATTTT. Translation: CASSEVPGEPQHF. The full variable domain, with the rest looked up from reference TRBV2 and TRBJ1-5, is EPEVTQTPSHQVTQMGQEVILRCVPISNHLYFYWYRQILGQKVEFLVSFYNNEISEKSEIFDDQFSVERPDGSNFTLKIRSTKLEDSAMYFCASSEVPGEPQHFGDGTRLSIL.

In its sample, this clone was seen once. This rearrangement joins TRBV7-8 to TRBJ2-1; D is perhaps TRBD2 (6 bases). Germline-derived CDR1 and CDR2 are SGHVS and FQNEAQ. With 5 bases removed from V and 4 bases from J, the gap between germline ends came to 12 bases. The length of the CDR3 is 14 residues. CDR3 DNA sequence: TGTGCCAGCAGCCGTCTGACTAGTTACAATGAGCAGTTCTTC. It is translated as CASSRLTSYNEQFF.

This sequence joins TRBV10-3 and TRBJ2-3, with 8 bases fitting TRBD1. The CDR3 is 16 residues long. Trimming took 6 bases from V and 3 from J; bases not matched to a gene: 11. Looked up from germline, CDR1 is ENHRY and CDR2 is SYGVKD. DNA of the CDR3: TGTGCCATCAGCGTCACAGGGGGAAGACGGACAGATACGCAGTATTTT. Translating it yields CAISVTGGRRTDTQYF.